A selection of T cell receptor beta chains follows, all from one sample in a study of early T cells in non-severe SARS-CoV-2 infection. One entry per CDR3 protein, called by TCRdb with MiXCR from the 5' RACE reads. The table lists over 70,000 distinct CDR3 sequences, over 13% of them singletons. Source material: whole blood. These receptors were taken from an adult who was a healthcare worker with PCR-confirmed SARS-CoV-2 infection or an uninfected control (not recorded which). Each CDR3 is given with its conserved first and last residue.

CDR3 protein	J gene	V gene	CDR3 length
CSASEIAGGEQFF	TRBJ2-1	TRBV20-1	13
CASRGRTGKMNTEAFF	TRBJ1-1	TRBV6-4	16
CASSLSGTGTYEQYF	TRBJ2-7	TRBV27	15
CASSPTSRVGTEAFF	TRBJ1-1	TRBV27	15
CASSPLGNYGYTF	TRBJ1-2	TRBV11-2	13
CASRGVLNTGELFF	TRBJ2-2	TRBV2	14
CASSLLARLAGGYEQYF	TRBJ2-7	TRBV6-5	17
CASRGGQYTGELFF	TRBJ2-2	TRBV5-5	14
CASRGLADGPYEQYF	TRBJ2-7	TRBV6-2/TRBV6-3	15
CASSYGTSGKGSSYEQYF	TRBJ2-7	TRBV5-1	18
CASGQGQGAKDQPQHF	TRBJ1-5	TRBV2	16
CAWSVQAGANVLTF	TRBJ2-6	TRBV30	14
CASTTGTYSYNEQFF	TRBJ2-1	TRBV2	15
CASRDAGGPVGEQYF	TRBJ2-7	TRBV2	15
CASRTGTGYYNEQFF	TRBJ2-1	TRBV6-6	15
CASSLADVLRRTSVETQYF	TRBJ2-5	TRBV12-3/TRBV12-4	19
CASSLLGSSTDTQYF	TRBJ2-3	TRBV5-1	15
CASSFLAGGSYEQYF	TRBJ2-7	TRBV27	15
CASETGNYGYTF	TRBJ1-2	TRBV11-2	12
CASNPGPNPYEQYF	TRBJ2-7	TRBV6-1	14
CSAPPGPAQGEQYF	TRBJ2-7	TRBV20-1	14
CASSGTGGGQGTESAEAFF	TRBJ1-1	TRBV7-8	19
CSARRGTTGNQPQHF	TRBJ1-5	TRBV20-1	15
CASSLDVYDTGELFF	TRBJ2-2	TRBV5-1	15
CASSPRQGRSNTEAFF	TRBJ1-1	TRBV18	16
CASSVGQANTGELFF	TRBJ2-2	TRBV7-9	15
CSVIGGEGTEAFF	TRBJ1-1	TRBV29-1	13
CASSRTSPSTDTQYF	TRBJ2-3	TRBV7-9	15
CASSPPGGRDTEAFF	TRBJ1-1	TRBV9	15
CASSPYRGENTGELFF	TRBJ2-2	TRBV18	16
CAWKISGGREQYF	TRBJ2-7	TRBV30	13
CASSSFGETQYF	TRBJ2-5	TRBV28	12
CASSVGLGVDIQYF	TRBJ2-4	TRBV14	14
CASSLGGGGGPNYGYTF	TRBJ1-2	TRBV11-2	17
CASSEYKVSAEAFF	TRBJ1-1	TRBV25-1	14
CASSPNPGPWRKETQYF	TRBJ2-5	TRBV7-6	17
CSARDHRTTSNEQFF	TRBJ2-1	TRBV20-1	15
CASTSPAGVVDTQYF	TRBJ2-3	TRBV2	15
CASSQSGFSYNEQFF	TRBJ2-1	TRBV6-5	15
CASSPRSYEQYF	TRBJ2-7	TRBV28	12
CASRASAYEQYF	TRBJ2-7	TRBV2	12
CASSQDKRTGQFF	TRBJ2-1	TRBV3-1	13
CASSYSPSAGTDTQYF	TRBJ2-3	TRBV6-6	16
CASSRGHQNTGELFF	TRBJ2-2	TRBV5-1	15
CAISPGEGEQYF	TRBJ2-7	TRBV10-3	12
CSVGLEEAFF	TRBJ1-1	TRBV29-1	10
CASSLAFVSRYNEQFF	TRBJ2-1	TRBV7-8	16
CSAFWEDTEAFF	TRBJ1-1	TRBV20-1	12
CASWTSGRRDTQYF	TRBJ2-3	TRBV2	14
CASSLLQGTHEQYF	TRBJ2-7	TRBV11-2	14
CASSKTSGQETQYF	TRBJ2-5	TRBV6-6	14
CAISVRTERYSNQPQHF	TRBJ1-5	TRBV10-3	17
CASSFQGEKLFF	TRBJ1-4	TRBV5-5	12
CASSFTYREGTDTQYF	TRBJ2-3	TRBV7-6	16
CASSPRRGYTF	TRBJ1-2	TRBV9	11
CASSSRDRGLLNTEAFF	TRBJ1-1	TRBV28	17
CSARDRSSGRYEQYF	TRBJ2-7	TRBV20-1	15
CASRGEEGEQYF	TRBJ2-7	TRBV27	12
CVSTAGLAGSEQYF	TRBJ2-7	TRBV12-3/TRBV12-4	14
CASSEGGTGDILGQYF	TRBJ2-7	TRBV10-2	16